This paragraph covers one T cell receptor (beta chain) sequence. One end of the junction does not line up with germline, which may come from a read error. Profiling of TCR beta VDJ combinations and CDR3 sequences used genomic DNA as template. TCRdb re-called the reads with MiXCR, one entry per CDR3 protein. The data show about 160,000 distinct CDR3 sequences, with around 48% seen just once and about 3% held by the top ten. The CDR3 spans 15 residues. CDR1 and CDR2 (germline): KGHDR, SFDVKD. Only patients with CD8+CD57+ cell expansion on flow cytometry were chosen for sequencing. At blood sampling, none of the patients had yet received therapy. This specimen comes from a study of CD8+CD57+ T cells in acquired aplastic anemia. The wider study: The average for DNA from sorted CD4+ and CD8+ cells was 3 to 3.5 ug.

The sequence was collected from a human donor with aplastic anemia. The gene calls are TRBV24-1 and TRBJ2-2; tentatively, D is TRBD1 or TRBD2 (5 bases each). Sequenced: sorted CD4+, CD8+, or CD8+CD57+ T cells (not recorded which) from PBMCs. CDR3: CASSEGDPSTGELFF. The CDR3 DNA reads as TGTGCCAGCAGTGAAGGGGACCCGAGTACCGGGGAGCTGTTTTTT.